This TCR beta chain comes out of a study of OX40 agonist ivuxolimab in advanced cancers. About the research overall: The dose-escalation group included hepatocellular carcinoma, melanoma, renal cell carcinoma and head and neck cancer.

Some clones are missing from TCRdb's copy, which holds only in-frame ones; the method was immunoSEQ multiplex PCR. The sample shows tens of thousands of clones, roughly four fifths of them seen only once. This CDR3 is built from 15 residues. Trimming removed 6 bases from V and 1 base from J; junction bases left unmatched: 7. CDR1 and CDR2 (germline): SQVTM, ANQGSEA. To note about this clone: As yet, its antigen is unknown.

The study, taken as a whole, reports: Expanded clones were, on average, more numerous among CD8+ T cells than CD4+.

Sequences were derived from CD4+ or CD8+ T cells sorted from blood, sampled in a trial of the OX40 agonist ivuxolimab. This chain joins TRBV29-1 and TRBJ2-2, with 8 bases lining up with TRBD1. The TCR originated in an adult with an advanced solid tumor such as melanoma, head and neck, liver or kidney cancer. Written as DNA, the CDR3 is TGCAGCGTCGTGACAGGGGAAGGGAACACCGGGGAGCTGTTTTTT. This codes for CSVVTGEGNTGELFF.